Following are 19 T cell receptor beta chains from one sample sequenced in a study of identical twins. One entry per CDR3 protein results from TCRdb running MiXCR on the 5' RACE reads. The data contain hundreds of thousands of distinct CDR3 sequences, around a sixth of them singletons. This sample also appeared in a second study, on T cells expressing NK-cell markers.

Sequenced sample: PBMCs. All receptors come from a woman younger than 35 in good health.

The chain links TRBV6-1 to TRBJ2-1; no clear D. V lost 2 bases and J lost 0, with 11 bases in between. This CDR3 contains 16 residues. Germline V gene sequence: CDR1 MNHNS, CDR2 SASEGT. CDR3 sequence (DNA): TGTGCCAGCAGTGAACAGCCTCAGAGCTCCTACAATGAGCAGTTCTTC. It specifies CASSEQPQSSYNEQFF.

This clonotype appeared once. A read error may explain this, as a much larger clone is one base away. V is TRBV12-3 or TRBV12-4 and J is TRBJ1-3; 9 nucleotides match TRBD1. The CDR3 is 15 amino acids. Here the CDR3 DNA reads TGTGCCAGCAGTACCTTTACAGGGGGCGGAAACGCCATATATTTT. This codes for CASSTFTGGGNAIYF.

This chain connects TRBV7-9 to TRBJ2-1; 10 bases match TRBD2. The CDR3 totals 17 residues. Germline V CDR1 and CDR2: SEHNR, FQNEAQ (reference sequence). With 2 bases clipped from V and 1 base from J, the junction kept 5 bases outside the gene matches. The CDR3 DNA reads TGTGCCAGCAGCTTACGGGTACTAGCGGGGTCCTACAATGAGCAGTTCTTC. Its protein is CASSLRVLAGSYNEQFF. The variable domain in full, completed from reference TRBV7-9 and TRBJ2-1, reads DTGVSQNPRHKITKRGQNVTFRCDPISEHNRLYWYRQTLGQGPEFLTYFQNEAQLEKSRLLSDRFSAERPKGSFSTLEIQRTEQGDSAMYLCASSLRVLAGSYNEQFFGPGTRLTVL.

This chain joins TRBV7-2 and TRBJ2-7, with unresolved D. The ends were cut back, 5 bases at V and 5 bases at J, with 13 bases in the middle. Germline V gene lookup returns CDR1 SGHTA and CDR2 FQGNSA. This CDR3 has 13 amino acids. CDR3 region: CASSRLEAHEQYF. CDR3 DNA sequence: TGTGCCAGCAGCCGGTTAGAGGCTCACGAGCAGTACTTC.

There are a few counts of this clonotype. The chain joins TRBV7-6 to TRBJ2-3; tentatively, D is TRBD1 (6 bases). The CDR3 totals 16 residues. Germline CDR1 reads SGHVS; CDR2 reads FNYEAQ. Trimming took off 2 bases at V and 4 bases at J, with 16 bases between the two ends. The chain's CDR3 is CASSLWTASGSDTQYF. For the CDR3, the DNA is TGTGCCAGCAGCTTATGGACAGCCTCGGGGTCAGATACGCAGTATTTT. The entire variable domain, with the rest obtained from reference TRBV7-6 and TRBJ2-3, is as follows: GAGVSQSPRYKVTKRGQDVALRCDPISGHVSLYWYRQALGQGPEFLTYFNYEAQQDKSGLPNDRFSAERPEGSISTLTIQRTEQRDSAMYRCASSLWTASGSDTQYFGPGTRLTVL.

The table lists this clonotype with a few counts. V is TRBV5-1 and J is TRBJ2-1, with TRBD2 as a possible D gene (6 bases). Germline-derived CDR1 and CDR2 are SGHRS and YFSETQ. The CDR3 is made up of 11 amino acids. The V end was cut by 3 bases, the J end by 14 bases, with 12 bases between. CDR3 amino acids: CASSWGTRKFF. The CDR3 DNA is TGCGCCAGCAGCTGGGGGACTCGGAAGTTCTTC. The full variable domain, in which reference TRBV5-1 and TRBJ2-1 provide the parts outside the CDR3, is KAGVTQTPRYLIKTRGQQVTLSCSPISGHRSVSWYQQTPGQGLQFLFEYFSETQRNKGNFPGRFSGRQFSNSRSEMNVSTLELGDSALYLCASSWGTRKFFGPGTRLTVL.

The genes are TRBV7-9 and TRBJ2-7; 7 bases agree with TRBD2. CDR1 SEHNR and CDR2 FQNEAQ come from the germline V gene (reference sequence). The CDR3 loop spans 12 amino acids. V gave up 8 bases and J gave up 3 bases; unmatched junction bases: 4. DNA for the CDR3: TGTGCCAGCGGCTGGGGGGGCTACGAGCAGTACTTC. It yields the protein CASGWGGYEQYF.

This clonotype was seen a handful of times. The chain employs TRBV20-1 and TRBJ2-1, with D uncertain. The V end lost 3 bases, the J end lost 0 bases, and 12 bases lay between the germline ends. Germline V lookup: CDR1 DFQATT, CDR2 SNEGSKA (reference sequence). The length of the CDR3 is 15 residues. The CDR3 here is CSASRRFSSYNEQFF. In DNA, the CDR3 is TGCAGTGCTAGTCGCCGATTCAGCTCCTACAATGAGCAGTTCTTC.

This chain uses TRBV3-1 with TRBJ2-3; D possibly corresponds to TRBD2 (6 bases). Trimming removed 3 bases at V and 5 bases at J, with 12 bases between. The V gene's germline CDR1 is LGHDT and CDR2 YNNKEL (reference sequence). The CDR3 loop spans 14 amino acids. The DNA for the CDR3 is TGTGCCAGCAGCCACCGGCAGGAGGGAGATACGCAGTATTTT. It specifies CASSHRQEGDTQYF.

This clonotype showed up many times. The rearrangement links TRBV3-1 to TRBJ1-5; D is unresolved. Germline CDR1 is LGHDT and CDR2 is YNNKEL (reference sequence). Trimming pared 1 base from V and 5 bases from J, leaving 6 bases between. The CDR3 extends over 13 amino acids. The CDR3: CASSQGRDQPQHF. The DNA for the CDR3 is TGTGCCAGCAGCCAAGGTAGGGATCAGCCCCAGCATTTT.

The chain joins TRBV9 to TRBJ2-7; weak D call: TRBD1 (5 bases). V lost 1 base and J lost 4, with 12 bases in between. Germline values: CDR1 SGDLS, CDR2 YYNGEE. The CDR3 spans 14 residues. The DNA for the CDR3 is TGTGCCAGCAGCGTAATGACAGAAAGTTACGAGCAGTACTTC. It yields the protein CASSVMTESYEQYF.

The V and J genes are TRBV12-3 or TRBV12-4 and TRBJ2-5, with D maybe TRBD1 (5 bases). V was shortened by 3 bases and J by 1 base, with 12 bases between the two germline ends. The length of the CDR3 is 15 residues. Here the CDR3 DNA reads TGTGCCAGCAGTTTGCGGACAAAGTCCCAAGAGACCCAGTACTTC. Its protein product is CASSLRTKSQETQYF.

This clonotype was seen a few times. The chain couples TRBV20-1 to TRBJ1-1, with TRBD1 matching 9 bases. Germline V gene sequence: CDR1 DFQATT, CDR2 SNEGSKA (reference sequence). The CDR3 has 14 amino acids. The V gene end was trimmed by 3 bases and the J gene end by 1 base; junction bases not matched to a gene: 3. Here the CDR3 reads CSARPQGANTEAFF. For the CDR3, the DNA is TGCAGTGCTAGGCCACAGGGGGCGAACACTGAAGCTTTCTTT.

This chain links TRBV28 with TRBJ2-3, with 9 positions matching TRBD2. Germline CDR1 reads MDHEN; CDR2 reads SYDVKM. This CDR3 is 15 amino acids long. V trimming: 2 bases; J trimming: 5 bases; junction bases outside the gene matches: 5. The CDR3 region has the DNA TGTGCCAGCAGTTTAGTAGCGGGAGCGGTAGATACGCAGTATTTT. This sequence encodes CASSLVAGAVDTQYF.

The chain uses TRBV2 and TRBJ2-1; 8 bases match TRBD2. Per the germline V gene, CDR1 is SNHLY and CDR2 is FYNNEI. CDR3 length: 17 residues. Trimming cost V 8 bases and J 9 bases; bases outside gene matches: 21. The CDR3 DNA reads TGTGCCAGCGGCGACAATAGCGGGGACGTTTTTATGAGTGAGCAGTTCTTC. The encoded protein is CASGDNSGDVFMSEQFF.

The V and J genes are TRBV12-3 or TRBV12-4 and TRBJ2-7, with D perhaps TRBD2 (6 bases). The CDR3 is made up of 14 amino acids. Deletions cut 9 bases from V and 1 base from J, with 16 bases between. The CDR3 loop is CASSSRDGSYEQYF. CDR3 nucleotide sequence: TGTGCCAGTTCATCGCGGGATGGTTCCTACGAGCAGTACTTC.

This clonotype was counted many times. The CDR3 DNA sequence: TGTGCCTCGGCGGGAGGGCCAATTTCCGAGCAGTACTTC. Its translation is CASAGGPISEQYF. V is TRBV3-1 and J is TRBJ2-7, with 9 bases identical to TRBD2. Trimming took 11 bases from V and 6 from J; bases not matched to a gene: 11. The germline gives CDR1 LGHDT, CDR2 YNNKEL (reference sequence). The CDR3 loop spans 13 amino acids.

The gene calls are TRBV11-2 and TRBJ1-1; 7 bases match TRBD1. The CDR3 covers 14 residues. Germline-derived CDR1 and CDR2 are SGHAT and FQNNGV. V shed 0 bases, J shed 10 bases, and the junction held 8 bases outside the gene matches. CDR3 protein: CASSLDRGGLRAFF. The DNA for the CDR3 is TGTGCCAGCAGCTTAGACAGGGGGGGTCTTCGAGCTTTCTTT.

The chain is built from TRBV18 and TRBJ2-7; the match to TRBD1 covers 7 bases. The CDR3 runs to 13 residues. The V gene's germline CDR1 is KGHSH and CDR2 LQKENI. V was clipped by 6 bases and J by 1 base; unmatched bases: 3. The CDR3 nucleotides are TGTGCCAGCTCGGGACAGAGATCCTACGAGCAGTACTTC. It codes for CASSGQRSYEQYF.